This T cell receptor beta chain was retrieved from a study of T cell responses to AZD1222 COVID-19 vaccine. Sequencing was performed with immunoSEQ multiplex PCR; in TCRdb, only in-frame clones are kept and a portion is missing. The sample lists 150,000 or so clones, 90% to 95% occurring once. Whole-study results and caveats: Nearly half of spike-specific TCRs reportedly target unmutated variant regions.

This clone showed up just once. Its target is not known. Germline V gives CDR1 MNHEY, CDR2 SVGAGI. This CDR3 comprises 14 residues. V gave up 6 bases and J gave up 7 bases; unmatched junction bases: 9. The chain carries TRBV6-5 and TRBJ1-2, with TRBD1 matching 9 bases. The sample in question was peripheral blood, obtained 28 days after the second AZD1222 dose. The clonotype was recovered from an adult who received the AZD1222 COVID-19 vaccine. The CDR3 loop reads CASRRRDRVGGYTF. In nucleotides, the CDR3 is TGTGCCAGCAGGAGACGGGACAGGGTGGGTGGCTACACCTTC.